This TCR beta chain appears in the sequencing data of a study of beta chain features in type 1 diabetes. Study-level results: For Type 1 diabetes patients, all four CD4+ subsets carried TCRB CDR3s that were moderately but significantly shorter.

Reverse transcribing all isolated RNA meant expressed TCRB transcripts were sequenced. Measured with immunoSEQ multiplex PCR; TCRdb has only the in-frame clones, and not every one. Of some 48,000 clones listed, around 40% are singletons. CDR3 length equals 14 residues. V was pared by 3 bases and J by 5 bases, with 14 bases between. Per germline, CDR1 SGHDT and CDR2 YYEEEE. This clone was seen only a few times. The antigen remains unidentified. This TCR was sampled from a young man with type 1 diabetes. V gene TRBV5-6 combines with J gene TRBJ2-5; D ambiguous. Material: stem cell memory CD4+ T cells from blood. The CDR3 DNA follows: TGTGCCAGCAGCTCGGCGAGGAACCGGGAGACCCAGTACTTC. Protein sequence: CASSSARNRETQYF. The variable domain in full, completed from reference TRBV5-6 and TRBJ2-5, reads DAGVTQSPTHLIKTRGQQVTLRCSPKSGHDTVSWYQQALGQGPQFIFQYYEEEERQRGNFPDRFSGHQFPNYSSELNVNALLLGDSALYLCASSSARNRETQYFGPGTRLLVL.